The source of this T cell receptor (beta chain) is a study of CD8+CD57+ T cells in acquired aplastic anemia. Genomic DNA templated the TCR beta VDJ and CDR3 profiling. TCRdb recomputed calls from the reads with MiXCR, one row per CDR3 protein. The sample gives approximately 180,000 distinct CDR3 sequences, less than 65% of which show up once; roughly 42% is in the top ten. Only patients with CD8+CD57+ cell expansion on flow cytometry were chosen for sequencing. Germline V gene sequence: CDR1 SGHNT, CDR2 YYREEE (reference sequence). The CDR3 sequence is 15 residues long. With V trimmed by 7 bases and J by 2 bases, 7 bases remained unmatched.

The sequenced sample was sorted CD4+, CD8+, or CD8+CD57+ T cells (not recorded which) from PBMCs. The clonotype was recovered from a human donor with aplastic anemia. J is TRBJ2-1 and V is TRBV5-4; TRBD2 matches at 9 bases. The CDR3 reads CASGPSGGPYNEQFF. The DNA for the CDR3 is TGTGCCAGCGGCCCGAGCGGGGGGCCCTACAATGAGCAGTTCTTC.